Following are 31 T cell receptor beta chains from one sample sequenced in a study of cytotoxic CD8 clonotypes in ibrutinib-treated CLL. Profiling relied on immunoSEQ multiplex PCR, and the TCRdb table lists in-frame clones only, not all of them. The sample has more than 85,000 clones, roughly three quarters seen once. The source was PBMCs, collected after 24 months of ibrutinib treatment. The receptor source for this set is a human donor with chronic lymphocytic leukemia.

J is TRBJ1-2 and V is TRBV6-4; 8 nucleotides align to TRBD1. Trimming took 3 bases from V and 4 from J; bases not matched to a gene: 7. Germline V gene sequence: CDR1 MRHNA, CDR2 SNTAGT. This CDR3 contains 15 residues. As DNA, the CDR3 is TGTGCCAGCAGTGAAACAGGACAGGGCCCCTATGGCTACACCTTC. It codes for CASSETGQGPYGYTF.

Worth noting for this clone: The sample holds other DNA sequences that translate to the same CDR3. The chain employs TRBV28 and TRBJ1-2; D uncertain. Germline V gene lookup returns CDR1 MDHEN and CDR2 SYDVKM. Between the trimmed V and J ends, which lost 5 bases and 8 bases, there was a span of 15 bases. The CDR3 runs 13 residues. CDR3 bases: TGTGCCAGCAGTCTAGATCGGGGTTTGGGCTACACCTTC. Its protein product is CASSLDRGLGYTF.

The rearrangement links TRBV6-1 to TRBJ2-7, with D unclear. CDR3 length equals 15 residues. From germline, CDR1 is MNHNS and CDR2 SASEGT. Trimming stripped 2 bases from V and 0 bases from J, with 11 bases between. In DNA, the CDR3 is TGTGCCAGCAGTGAAATGGCGCGAAGCTCCTACGAGCAGTACTTC. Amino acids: CASSEMARSSYEQYF.

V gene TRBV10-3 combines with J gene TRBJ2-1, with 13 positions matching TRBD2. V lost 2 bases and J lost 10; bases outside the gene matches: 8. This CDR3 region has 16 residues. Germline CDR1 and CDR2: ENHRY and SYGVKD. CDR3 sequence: CAISELTSGRPREQFF. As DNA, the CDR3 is TGTGCCATCAGTGAGCTGACTAGCGGGAGGCCCAGGGAGCAGTTCTTC.

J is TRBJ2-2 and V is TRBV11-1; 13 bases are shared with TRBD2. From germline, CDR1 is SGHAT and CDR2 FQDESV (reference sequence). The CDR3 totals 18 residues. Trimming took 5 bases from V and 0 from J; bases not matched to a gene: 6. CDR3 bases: TGTGCCAGCAGCAGGACTAGCGGGAGAAATCCGAACACCGGGGAGCTGTTTTTT. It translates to CASSRTSGRNPNTGELFF.

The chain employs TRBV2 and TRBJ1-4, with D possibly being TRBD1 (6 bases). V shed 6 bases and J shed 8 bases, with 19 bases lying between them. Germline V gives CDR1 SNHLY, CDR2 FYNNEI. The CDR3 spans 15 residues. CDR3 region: CASSRKTGIGEKLFF. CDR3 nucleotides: TGTGCCAGCAGCCGTAAAACAGGGATTGGGGAAAAACTGTTTTTT.

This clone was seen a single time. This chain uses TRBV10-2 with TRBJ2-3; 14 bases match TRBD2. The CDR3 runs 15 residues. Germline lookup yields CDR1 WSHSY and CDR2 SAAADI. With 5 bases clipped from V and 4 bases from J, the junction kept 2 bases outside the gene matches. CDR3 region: CASSQGLAGADTQYF. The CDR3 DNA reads TGCGCCAGCAGTCAGGGACTAGCGGGAGCAGATACGCAGTATTTT.

CDR3 sequence reads: CASSLLPNQGREQFF. CDR3 coding DNA: TGTGCCAGCAGTTTATTGCCCAACCAGGGGCGGGAGCAGTTCTTC. V is TRBV28 and J is TRBJ2-1; D might be TRBD1 (6 bases). This CDR3 comprises 15 residues. With 1 base removed from V and 10 bases from J, the gap between germline ends came to 17 bases. Germline loops: CDR1 MDHEN, CDR2 SYDVKM. The variable domain in full, with the rest retrieved from reference TRBV28 and TRBJ2-1, is DVKVTQSSRYLVKRTGEKVFLECVQDMDHENMFWYRQDPGLGLRLIYFSYDVKMKEKGDIPEGYSVSREKKERFSLILESASTNQTSMYLCASSLLPNQGREQFFGPGTRLTVL.

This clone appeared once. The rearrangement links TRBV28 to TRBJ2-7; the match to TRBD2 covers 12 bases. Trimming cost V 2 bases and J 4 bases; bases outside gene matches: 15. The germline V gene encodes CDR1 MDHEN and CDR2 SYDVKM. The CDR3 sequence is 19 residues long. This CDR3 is CASSLTGGSKLAGGYEQYF. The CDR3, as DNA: TGTGCCAGCAGTTTAACGGGGGGGTCTAAGCTAGCGGGAGGGTACGAGCAGTACTTC.

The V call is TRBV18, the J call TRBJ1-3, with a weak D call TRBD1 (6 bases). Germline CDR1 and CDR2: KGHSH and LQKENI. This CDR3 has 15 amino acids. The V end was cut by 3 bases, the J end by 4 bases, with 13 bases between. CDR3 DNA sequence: TGTGCCAGCTCACCTACTACAGGGTCCGGAAACACCATATATTTT. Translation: CASSPTTGSGNTIYF.

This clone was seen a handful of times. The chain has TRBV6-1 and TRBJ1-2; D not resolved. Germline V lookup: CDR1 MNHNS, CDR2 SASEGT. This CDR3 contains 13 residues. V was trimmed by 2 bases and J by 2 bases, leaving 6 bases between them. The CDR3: CASSEQANYGYTF. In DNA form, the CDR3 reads TGTGCCAGCAGTGAACAGGCCAACTATGGCTACACCTTC.

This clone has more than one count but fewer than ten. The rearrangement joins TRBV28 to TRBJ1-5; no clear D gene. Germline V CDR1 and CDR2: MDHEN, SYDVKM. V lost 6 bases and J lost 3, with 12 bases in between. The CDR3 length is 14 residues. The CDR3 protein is CASRAPPDNQPQHF. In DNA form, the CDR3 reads TGTGCCAGCAGGGCTCCCCCCGACAATCAGCCCCAGCATTTT.

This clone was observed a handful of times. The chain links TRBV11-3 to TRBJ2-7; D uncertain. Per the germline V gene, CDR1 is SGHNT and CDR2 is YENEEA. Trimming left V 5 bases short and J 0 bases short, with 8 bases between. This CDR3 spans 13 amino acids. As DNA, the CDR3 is TGTGCCAGCAGCCACCAGAGCTCCTACGAGCAGTACTTC. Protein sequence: CASSHQSSYEQYF.

CDR3: CASSERGRRVTDTQYF. In DNA form, the CDR3 reads TGTGCCAGCAGTGAAAGGGGCCGGAGGGTCACAGATACGCAGTATTTT. The chain has TRBV2 and TRBJ2-3; D might be TRBD2 (6 bases). In germline, CDR1 is SNHLY, CDR2 FYNNEI. The CDR3 totals 16 residues. Trimming cost V 2 bases and J 2 bases, with 14 bases left between them.

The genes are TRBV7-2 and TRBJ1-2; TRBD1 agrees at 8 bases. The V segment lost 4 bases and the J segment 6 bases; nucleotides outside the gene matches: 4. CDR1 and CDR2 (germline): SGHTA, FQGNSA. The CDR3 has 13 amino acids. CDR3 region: CASSSRQGHGYTF. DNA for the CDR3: TGTGCCAGCAGCTCCCGACAGGGGCATGGCTACACCTTC.

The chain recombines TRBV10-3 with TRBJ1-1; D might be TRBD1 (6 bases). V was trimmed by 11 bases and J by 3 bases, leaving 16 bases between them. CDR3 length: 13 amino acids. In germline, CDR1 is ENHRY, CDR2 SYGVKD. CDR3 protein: CAVRQDPDTEAFF. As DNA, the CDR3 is TGTGCCGTTCGACAGGACCCCGACACTGAAGCTTTCTTT.

The CDR3 is CASSLARQGTAYEQYF. DNA of the CDR3: TGTGCCAGCAGCTTAGCCCGACAGGGGACGGCCTACGAGCAGTACTTC. V is TRBV11-2 and J is TRBJ2-5, with TRBD1 matching over 8 bases. The end of the DNA fits TRBJ2-7 better, so the J call may be wrong. Germline-derived CDR1 and CDR2 are SGHAT and FQNNGV. The CDR3 extends over 16 amino acids.

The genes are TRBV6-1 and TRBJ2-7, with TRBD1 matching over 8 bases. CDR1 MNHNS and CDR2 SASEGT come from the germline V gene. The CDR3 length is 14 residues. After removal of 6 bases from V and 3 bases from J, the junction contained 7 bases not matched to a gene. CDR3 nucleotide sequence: TGTGCCAGCAGGGAGGGAGGACAGGGCTACGAGCAGTACTTC. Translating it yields CASREGGQGYEQYF.

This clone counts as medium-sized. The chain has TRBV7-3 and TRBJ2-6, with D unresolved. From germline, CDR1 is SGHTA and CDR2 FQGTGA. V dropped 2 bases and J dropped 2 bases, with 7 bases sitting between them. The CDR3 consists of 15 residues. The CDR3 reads CASSLPGAGANVLTF. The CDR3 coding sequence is TGTGCCAGCAGCTTACCGGGCGCTGGGGCCAACGTCCTGACTTTC.

The CDR3 region has the DNA TGTGCCAGCAGCTTATTTCTCATGGAGACCCAGTACTTC. It specifies CASSLFLMETQYF. V gene TRBV7-6 combines with J gene TRBJ2-5; D is uncertain. V was trimmed by 2 bases and J by 5 bases, leaving 9 bases between them. Germline V gene lookup returns CDR1 SGHVS and CDR2 FNYEAQ. This CDR3 is built from 13 residues.

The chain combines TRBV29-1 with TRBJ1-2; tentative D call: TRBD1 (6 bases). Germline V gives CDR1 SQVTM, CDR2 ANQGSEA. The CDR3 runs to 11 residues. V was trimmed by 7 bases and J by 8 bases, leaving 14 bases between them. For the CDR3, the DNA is TGCAGCGCCCTCACAGGGACGGGCTACACCTTC. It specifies CSALTGTGYTF.

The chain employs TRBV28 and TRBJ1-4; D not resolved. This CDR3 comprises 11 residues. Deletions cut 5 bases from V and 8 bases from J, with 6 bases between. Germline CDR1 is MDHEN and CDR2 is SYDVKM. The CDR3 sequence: CASSTEEKLFF. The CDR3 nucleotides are TGTGCCAGCAGTACGGAGGAAAAACTGTTTTTT.

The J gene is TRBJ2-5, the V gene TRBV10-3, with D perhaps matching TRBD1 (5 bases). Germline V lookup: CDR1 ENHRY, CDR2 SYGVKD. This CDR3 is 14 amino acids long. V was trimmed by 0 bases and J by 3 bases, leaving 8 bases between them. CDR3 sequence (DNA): TGTGCCATCAGTGAGTCGGGCAGGGAAGAGACCCAGTACTTC. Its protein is CAISESGREETQYF.

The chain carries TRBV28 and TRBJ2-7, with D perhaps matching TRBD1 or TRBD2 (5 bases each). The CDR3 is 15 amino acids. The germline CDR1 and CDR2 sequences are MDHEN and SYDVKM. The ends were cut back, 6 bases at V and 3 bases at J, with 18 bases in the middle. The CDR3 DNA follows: TGTGCCAGCAGCAGACATGGGACGGTGCTCTACGAGCAGTACTTC. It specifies CASSRHGTVLYEQYF.

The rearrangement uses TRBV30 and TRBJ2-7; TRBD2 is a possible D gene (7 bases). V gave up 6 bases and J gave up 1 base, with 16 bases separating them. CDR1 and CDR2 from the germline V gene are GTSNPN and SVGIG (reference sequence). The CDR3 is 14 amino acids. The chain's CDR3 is CACLGGAVSYEQYF. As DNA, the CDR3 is TGTGCCTGCCTAGGGGGGGCCGTTTCCTACGAGCAGTACTTC.

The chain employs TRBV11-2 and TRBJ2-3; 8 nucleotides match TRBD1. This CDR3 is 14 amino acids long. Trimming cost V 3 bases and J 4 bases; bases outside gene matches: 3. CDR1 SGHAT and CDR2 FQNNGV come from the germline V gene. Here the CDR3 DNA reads TGTGCCAGCAGCTTCCACAGGGGGGCAGATACGCAGTATTTT. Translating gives CASSFHRGADTQYF.

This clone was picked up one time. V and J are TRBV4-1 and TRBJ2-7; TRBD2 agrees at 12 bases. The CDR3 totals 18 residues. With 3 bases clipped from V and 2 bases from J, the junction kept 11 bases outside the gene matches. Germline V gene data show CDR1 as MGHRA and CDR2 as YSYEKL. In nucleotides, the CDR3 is TGCGCCAGCAGCCAGCTGCGGACTAGCGGGATACCAACCTACGAGCAGTACTTC. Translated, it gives CASSQLRTSGIPTYEQYF.

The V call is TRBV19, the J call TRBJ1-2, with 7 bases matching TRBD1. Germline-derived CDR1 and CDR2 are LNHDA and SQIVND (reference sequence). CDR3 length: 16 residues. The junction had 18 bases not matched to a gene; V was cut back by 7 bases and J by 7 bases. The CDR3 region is CASTHRTGRPSGGYTF. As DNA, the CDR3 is TGTGCCAGTACGCACCGGACAGGCCGGCCCTCTGGTGGCTACACCTTC. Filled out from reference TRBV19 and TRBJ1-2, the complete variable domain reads DGGITQSPKYLFRKEGQNVTLSCEQNLNHDAMYWYRQDPGQGLRLIYYSQIVNDFQKGDIAEGYSVSREKKESFPLTVTSAQKNPTAFYLCASTHRTGRPSGGYTFGSGTRLTVV.

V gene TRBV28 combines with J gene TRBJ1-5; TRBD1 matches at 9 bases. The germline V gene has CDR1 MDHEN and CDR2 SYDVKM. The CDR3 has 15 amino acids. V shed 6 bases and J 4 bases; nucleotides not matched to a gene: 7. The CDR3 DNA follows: TGTGCCAGCAGACCGGGACAGGGTTGGAATCAGCCCCAGCATTTT. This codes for CASRPGQGWNQPQHF.

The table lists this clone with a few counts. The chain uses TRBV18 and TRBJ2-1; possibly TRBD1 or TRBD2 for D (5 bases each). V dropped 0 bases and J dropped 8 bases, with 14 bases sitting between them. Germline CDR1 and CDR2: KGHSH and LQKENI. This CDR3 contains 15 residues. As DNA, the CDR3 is TGTGCCAGCTCACCACCGGGACCGCAATCGGATGAGCAGTTCTTC. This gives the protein CASSPPGPQSDEQFF.

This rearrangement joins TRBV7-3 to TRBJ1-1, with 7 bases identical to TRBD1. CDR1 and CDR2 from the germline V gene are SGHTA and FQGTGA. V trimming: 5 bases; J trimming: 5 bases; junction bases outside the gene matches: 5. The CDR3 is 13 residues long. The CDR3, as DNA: TGTGCCAGCAGCCCCCAGGGGGTTACTGAAGCTTTCTTT. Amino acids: CASSPQGVTEAFF.